The rows below give T cell receptor beta chains drawn from one sample of a study of control samples from healthy donors and cancer patients. The method was immunoSEQ multiplex PCR; TCRdb's version includes in-frame clones alone and lacks a portion of them. There are roughly 180,000 clones in the sample; just under 95% occur only once, and roughly 3.9% lies in the top ten. The sequenced sample consisted of blood. The source of these receptors is a woman aged 55-69 years in good health. Both conserved end residues are part of each CDR3. D genes are given only for firm matches. Expanded clones get a size class; other rows say once, few or many, or leave the size out.

v_gene	d_gene	j_gene	abundance	CDR3aa	CDR3nt
TRBV6-6	NA	TRBJ1-5	NA	CASSLGMRQPQHF	TGTGCCAGCAGTTTGGGGATGCGACAGCCCCAGCATTTT
TRBV5-4	NA	TRBJ1-1	NA	CASSLTGSTEAFF	TGTGCCAGCAGCTTGACAGGGAGCACTGAAGCTTTCTTT
TRBV28	NA	TRBJ1-6	NA	CASSLLQNSPLHF	TGTGCCAGCAGTTTATTACAAAATTCACCCCTCCACTTT
TRBV9	NA	TRBJ1-2	NA	CASSVVQHGYTF	TGTGCCAGCAGCGTAGTACAGCATGGCTACACCTTC
TRBV4-3	TRBD1	TRBJ1-2	NA	CASSRGTGEGYGYTF	TGCGCCAGCAGCCGAGGGACAGGGGAGGGCTATGGCTACACCTTC
TRBV28	NA	TRBJ2-7	NA	CASSLPGASYEQYF	TGTGCCAGCAGTTTACCGGGGGCCTCCTACGAGCAGTACTTC
TRBV2	NA	TRBJ2-1	NA	CASSERQGQVNEQFF	TGTGCCAGCAGTGAACGCCAGGGCCAGGTCAATGAGCAGTTCTTC
TRBV3-1/TRBV3-2	NA	TRBJ1-2	once	CASSLPAGRGYTF	TGTGCCAGCAGCCTACCGGCGGGTCGAGGCTACACCTTC
TRBV7-2	TRBD1	TRBJ1-5	NA	CASSLAGTGSNQPQHF	TGTGCCAGCAGCTTGGCCGGGACAGGTAGCAATCAGCCCCAGCATTTT
TRBV5-1	NA	TRBJ1-4	NA	CASSLSRSAPNEKLFF	TGCGCCAGCAGCTTAAGTAGGTCCGCACCTAATGAAAAACTGTTTTTT
TRBV5-5	NA	TRBJ1-1	once	CASSLVGRNTEAFF	TGTGCCAGCAGCTTGGTTGGCAGGAACACTGAAGCTTTCTTT
TRBV6-5	TRBD1	TRBJ1-1	NA	CASRGTGGNTEAFF	TGTGCCAGCAGGGGGACAGGAGGGAACACTGAAGCTTTCTTT
TRBV6-5	TRBD1	TRBJ2-2	NA	CASSYGQGFVPGELFF	TGTGCCAGCAGTTACGGACAGGGGTTTGTTCCCGGGGAGCTGTTTTTT
TRBV7-9	TRBD1	TRBJ1-1	NA	CASSLDRGPNTEAFF	TGTGCCAGCAGCTTAGACAGGGGGCCTAACACTGAAGCTTTCTTT
TRBV7-9	TRBD1	TRBJ2-3	NA	CASSQTGLSTDTQYF	TGTGCCAGCAGCCAGACAGGGCTCAGCACAGATACGCAGTATTTT
TRBV4-3	NA	TRBJ1-1	NA	CASGAGGNTEAFF	TGCGCCAGCGGGGCGGGTGGGAACACTGAAGCTTTCTTT
TRBV25-1	NA	TRBJ1-2	NA	CASSETYPSVWGWYGYTF	TGTGCCAGCAGTGAGACCTACCCGTCGGTGTGGGGCTGGTATGGCTACACCTTC